The 5 T cell receptor beta chains below were found in one sample sequenced in a study of blood T cell repertoires in COVID-19. TCRdb's table, derived via immunoSEQ multiplex PCR, lists solely in-frame clones and lacks some. This table holds tens of thousands of clones, 75% to 90% found once. The sequencing input was peripheral blood. The receptors shown here come from a man aged 50-59 years with active or convalescent COVID-19.

CDR3 residues: CASTEAGDGYGYTF. CDR3 in DNA: TGTGCCAGCACGGAGGCGGGGGATGGCTATGGCTACACCTTC. This chain uses TRBV6-5 with TRBJ1-2, with D possibly being TRBD1 (5 bases). In germline, CDR1 is MNHEY, CDR2 SVGAGI. The ends were cut back, 7 bases at V and 4 bases at J, with 16 bases in the middle. This CDR3 comprises 14 residues.

The J gene is TRBJ2-7, the V gene TRBV15; D unclear. From germline, CDR1 is LNHNV and CDR2 YYDKDF (reference sequence). The germline V and J ends were trimmed by 0 bases and 0 bases, with 15 bases remaining between them. The CDR3 loop spans 17 amino acids. The CDR3 DNA reads as TGTGCCACCAGCAGAGATCAATCCGCGCGGAACTCCTACGAGCAGTACTTC. This gives the protein CATSRDQSARNSYEQYF.

The chain couples TRBV28 to TRBJ2-2, with 10 bases fitting TRBD2. V trimming: 2 bases; J trimming: 4 bases; junction bases outside the gene matches: 1. This CDR3 has 15 residues. CDR1 and CDR2 from the germline V gene are MDHEN and SYDVKM. As DNA, the CDR3 is TGTGCCAGCAGTTTACTAGCGGGAGTCACCGGGGAGCTGTTTTTT. Translated: CASSLLAGVTGELFF.

The rearrangement links TRBV27 to TRBJ2-3, with 7 positions matching TRBD1. The CDR3 has 16 residues. Trimming at V came to 0 bases and at J to 2 bases, leaving 5 bases not matched to a gene. Germline V gene data show CDR1 as MNHEY and CDR2 as SMNVEV (reference sequence). CDR3 coding DNA: TGTGCCAGCAGTTTATCATTGACAGGGTTCACAGATACGCAGTATTTT. Protein: CASSLSLTGFTDTQYF.

The rearrangement links TRBV7-9 to TRBJ2-5, with D perhaps TRBD2 (5 bases). Per the germline V gene, CDR1 is SEHNR and CDR2 is FQNEAQ (reference sequence). Trimming shortened V by 5 bases and J by 9 bases, and 10 bases separated the two germline ends. The CDR3 has 11 residues. CDR3: CASSEGAAQYF. The CDR3 nucleotides read TGTGCCAGCAGCGAAGGAGCGGCCCAGTACTTC.